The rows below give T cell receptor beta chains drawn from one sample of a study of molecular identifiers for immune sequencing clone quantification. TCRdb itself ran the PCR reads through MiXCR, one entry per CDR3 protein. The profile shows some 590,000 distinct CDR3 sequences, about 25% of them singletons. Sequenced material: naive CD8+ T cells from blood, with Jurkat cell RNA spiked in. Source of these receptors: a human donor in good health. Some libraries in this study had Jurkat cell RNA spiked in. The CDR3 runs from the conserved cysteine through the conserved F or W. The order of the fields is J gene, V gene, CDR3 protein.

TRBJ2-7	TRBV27	CASSLSAGAAYEQYF
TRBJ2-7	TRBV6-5	CASSYRGSYEQYF
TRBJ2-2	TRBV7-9	CASSPDGLANTGELFF
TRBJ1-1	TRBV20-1	CSAGDRESTEAFF
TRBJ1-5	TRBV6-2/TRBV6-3	CASSYGVMNQPQHF
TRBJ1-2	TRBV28	CASSPPEGQDYGYTF
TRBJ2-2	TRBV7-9	CASSFSSGGELFF
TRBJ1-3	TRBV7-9	CASSLKWAQGSGNTIYF
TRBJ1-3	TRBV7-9	CASSPGSGELNGNTIYF
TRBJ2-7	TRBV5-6	CASSLIIGQGYEQYF
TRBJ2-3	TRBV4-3	CASSQDTHSGLRNLYF
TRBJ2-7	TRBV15	CATSRGKGQNYEQYF
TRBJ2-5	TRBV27	CASSSLAGGAGTQYF
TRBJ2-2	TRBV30	CAWTLTNTGELFF
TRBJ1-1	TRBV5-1	CASRTSPLWDTEAFF
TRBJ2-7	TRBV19	CASSILYPAYEQYF
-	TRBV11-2	CASSLLRESSYNEQYF
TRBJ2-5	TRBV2	CASSPRSQPETQYF
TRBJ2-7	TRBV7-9	CASSLTTGDEQYF
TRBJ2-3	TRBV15	CATSRLAGGSTDTQYF
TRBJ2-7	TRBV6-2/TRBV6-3	CASSRLPGTSYEQYF
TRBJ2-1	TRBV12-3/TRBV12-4	CASSARLAYEQFF
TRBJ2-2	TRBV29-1	CSVTLEGERTGELFF
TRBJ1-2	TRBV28	CASRGGLGYTF
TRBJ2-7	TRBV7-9	CASSHRGEGSYEQYF
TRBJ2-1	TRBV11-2	CASSVSGSGHEQFF
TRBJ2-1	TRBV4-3	CASSPGLLYNEQFF
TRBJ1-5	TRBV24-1	CATSDTRHRGQPQHF
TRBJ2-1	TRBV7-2	CASSMAEGSERFF
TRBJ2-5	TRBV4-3	CASSQALGGGLETQYF
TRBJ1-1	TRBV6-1	CASSGTGTMYTEAFF
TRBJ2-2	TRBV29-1	CSVDPSGGSGTRELFF
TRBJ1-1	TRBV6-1	CASSEEVYNTEAFF
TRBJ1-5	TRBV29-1	CSVADGNSNQPQHF
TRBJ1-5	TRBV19	CASGSVQPQHF
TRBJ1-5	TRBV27	CASSLSAGGYGQPQHF
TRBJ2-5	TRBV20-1	CSAATTGETQYF
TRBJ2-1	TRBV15	CATSSGGYNEQFF
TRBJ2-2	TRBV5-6	CASSPPHTGELFF
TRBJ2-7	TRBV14	CASSLGQGKDYEQYF
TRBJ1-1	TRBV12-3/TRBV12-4	CASSPDWGHTEAFF
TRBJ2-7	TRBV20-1	CSARSGTEIYEQYF
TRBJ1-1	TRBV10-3	CAISDDSMNTEAFF
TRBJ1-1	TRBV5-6	CASSSEGTANTEAFF
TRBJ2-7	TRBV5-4	CASTGLAGDEQYF
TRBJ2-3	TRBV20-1	CSARVAGETDTQYF
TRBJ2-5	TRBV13	CASNYRTAKQETQYF
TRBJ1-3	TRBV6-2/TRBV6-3	CASSSGRPDGNTIYF
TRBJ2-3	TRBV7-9	CASSLLLGNTDTQYF
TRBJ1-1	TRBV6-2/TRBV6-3	CASTSRGLRTEAFF
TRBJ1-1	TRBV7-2	CASSFYLFPGTPMNTEAFF
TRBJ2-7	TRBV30	CARSVRSGWGEQYF
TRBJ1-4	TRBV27	CASSPRTGAYEKLFF
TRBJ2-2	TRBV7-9	CASATTPANTGELFF
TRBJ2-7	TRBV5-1	CASSYTGNGEQYF
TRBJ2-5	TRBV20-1	CSARVRYQETQYF
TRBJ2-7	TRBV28	CASSNLFVDRGYYEQYF
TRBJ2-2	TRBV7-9	CASTPGGTGELFF